The present T cell receptor beta chain was sequenced within a study of cytomegalovirus exposure and HLA in healthy donors. Study results and caveats: In a later analysis, the majority of CMV-associated beta chains seemingly showed HLA restriction. Later analysis placed DRB1 highest and HLA-C lowest in TCR association rates, which differed by HLA locus.

This clone was counted only a few times. The antigen remains undetermined. With 60 Vbeta and 13 Jbeta primers, the PCR was carried out. Libraries were prepared by immunoSEQ multiplex PCR; TCRdb keeps only in-frame clonotypes and omits some of them. Here the sample spans 100,000 to 150,000 clones, roughly 88% being singletons. Trimming took 6 bases from V and 5 from J, leaving 15 bases between them. Germline V lookup: CDR1 PRHDT, CDR2 FYEKMQ (reference sequence). The CDR3 is 14 amino acids. Input material: PBMCs. The chain employs TRBV13 and TRBJ2-3; possibly TRBD1 for D (6 bases). The TCR sequence derives from a woman aged 18-29 years in good health and CMV-seropositive. CDR3 loop: CASRKGGRQDTQYF. CDR3 in DNA: TGTGCCAGCAGAAAAGGGGGACGCCAAGATACGCAGTATTTT.